This TCR beta chain appears in the sequencing data of a study of response to subunit inactivated influenza vaccine. In this sample, this clonotype turned up a few times. TCRdb re-derived calls from the RT-PCR reads in MiXCR, one entry per CDR3 protein. Among just under 550,000 distinct CDR3 sequences listed, 20% to 25% were seen once. CDR1 and CDR2 from the germline V gene are KGHSH and LQKENI. Trimming stripped 3 bases from V and 5 bases from J, with 8 bases between. CDR3 length equals 13 residues. The same sample was also used in a study of T cells expressing NK-cell markers. That report notes: What made the TCR beta cDNA was 5'RACE template switching with UMIs.

The source of this sequence is a man aged 50-59 years who received an inactivated influenza vaccine. The chain couples TRBV18 to TRBJ1-5; D uncertain. The specimen comprised CD4+ T cells sorted from PBMCs, sampled 11 to 12 days after vaccination. CDR3 DNA sequence: TGTGCCAGCTCACCTTCCTATGATCAGCCCCAGCATTTT. Translated: CASSPSYDQPQHF.